The table lists the clone carrying this TCR beta chain with a few counts. Sample treatment: oral pan-JAK inhibitor, 5-10 mg twice daily. This CDR3 comprises 16 residues. V dropped 2 bases and J dropped 0; count of bases not matched to a gene: 4. Germline V gene lookup returns CDR1 SGHTA and CDR2 FQGTGA. Investigators isolated RNA and reverse transcribed it into cDNA to act as the sequencing template. Profiled with immunoSEQ multiplex PCR; TCRdb holds only in-frame clones, not every one. The sample carries about 190,000 clones, 55% to 70% recorded once. The sample is drawn from a study of CD8+ T cells in alopecia areata.

This specimen consisted of CD4+ T cells sorted from blood, obtained at week 4, from a patient treated with tofacitinib. V and J are TRBV7-3 and TRBJ2-1, with TRBD1 identical over 7 bases. This TCR came from a human donor with alopecia areata. The CDR3 loop reads CASSLAGTASYNEQFF. Here the CDR3 DNA reads TGTGCCAGCAGCTTAGCCGGGACAGCCTCCTACAATGAGCAGTTCTTC.